This T cell receptor (beta chain) was retrieved from a study of cytomegalovirus exposure and HLA in healthy donors. Overall study: The same platform as the 500 to 700 first-cohort repertoires was used for the 95 to 150 validation repertoires, a later analysis reported.

General study points: A few chains tied to CMV proved CMV antigen-specific in vitro. For cytomegalovirus status, the classifier reportedly gave diagnoses with high specificity and sensitivity.

TCRdb's copy holds only in-frame clones and misses some; the assay was immunoSEQ multiplex PCR. The table records roughly 220,000 clones, 65% to 85% of them present only once. Of note for this clone: Its antigen is not known.

The study drew the donors from its roughly 110-subject validation cohort, separate from the approximately 700-subject first cohort. Germline assignment: CDR1 SGHTA and CDR2 FQGNSA. V trimming: 5 bases; J trimming: 6 bases; junction bases outside the gene matches: 7. The CDR3 is 16 residues long. The sample was PBMCs. J is TRBJ2-1 and V is TRBV7-2, with 13 positions matching TRBD2. The sequence came from a woman in her twenties or thirties in good health and CMV-seropositive. The CDR3 reads CASSSRLAGGTNEQFF. CDR3 DNA sequence: TGTGCCAGCAGCAGCCGACTAGCGGGAGGCACCAATGAGCAGTTCTTC.